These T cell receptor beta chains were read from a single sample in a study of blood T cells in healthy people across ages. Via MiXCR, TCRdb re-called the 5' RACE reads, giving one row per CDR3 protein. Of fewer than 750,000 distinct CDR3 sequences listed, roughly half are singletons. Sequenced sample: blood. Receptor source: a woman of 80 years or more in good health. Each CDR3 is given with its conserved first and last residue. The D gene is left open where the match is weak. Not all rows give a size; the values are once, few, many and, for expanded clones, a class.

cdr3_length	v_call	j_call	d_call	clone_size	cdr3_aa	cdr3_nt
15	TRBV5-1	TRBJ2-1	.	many	CASSRDLFLYNEQFF	TGCGCCAGCAGCAGGGACCTTTTCCTTTACAATGAGCAGTTCTTC
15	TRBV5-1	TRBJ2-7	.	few	CASSLAGGYLYEQYF	TGCGCCAGCAGCTTGGCAGGGGGGTACCTCTACGAGCAGTACTTC
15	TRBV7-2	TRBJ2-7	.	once	CASSYGPSSSYEQYF	TGTGCCAGCAGCTACGGGCCCTCCTCTTCTTACGAGCAGTACTTC
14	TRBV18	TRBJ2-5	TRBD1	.	CASSPKGQVPRQYF	TGTGCCAGCTCACCAAAGGGACAGGTACCGCGACAGTACTTC
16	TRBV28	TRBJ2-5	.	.	CASSLYGELVTNEQYF	TGTGCCAGCAGTTTATATGGGGAATTGGTCACCAATGAGCAGTACTTC
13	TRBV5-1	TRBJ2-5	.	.	CASSKQGQETQYF	TGCGCCAGCAGTAAACAGGGTCAGGAGACCCAGTACTTC
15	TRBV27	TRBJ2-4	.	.	CASSPSRLAGNIQYF	TGTGCCAGCAGCCCGAGTCGGTTGGCGGGAAACATTCAGTACTTC
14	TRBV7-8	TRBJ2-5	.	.	CASNNRDPRETQYF	TGTGCCAGCAACAACCGGGACCCAAGGGAGACCCAGTACTTC
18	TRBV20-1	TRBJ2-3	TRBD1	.	CSARDLIAAGGVRDTQYF	TGCAGTGCTAGAGATCTCATCGCGGCAGGGGGTGTGAGGGATACGCAGTATTTT
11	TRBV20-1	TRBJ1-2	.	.	CSVRSNYGYTF	TGCAGTGTTCGCTCTAACTATGGCTACACCTTC
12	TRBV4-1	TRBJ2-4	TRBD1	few	CASSQVGTVVYF	TGCGCCAGCAGCCAAGTGGGGACAGTCGTGTACTTC
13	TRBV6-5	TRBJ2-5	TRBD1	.	CASNPGQGESQYF	TGTGCCAGCAATCCCGGACAGGGGGAGTCCCAGTACTTC
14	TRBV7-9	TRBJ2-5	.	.	CASSPLTPFQTQYF	TGTGCCAGCAGCCCCTTAACTCCCTTTCAGACCCAGTACTTC
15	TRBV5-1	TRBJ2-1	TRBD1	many	CASSPRDSIYNEQFF	TGCGCCAGCAGCCCCCGGGACAGCATCTACAATGAGCAGTTCTTC
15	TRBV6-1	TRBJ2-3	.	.	CASSSGTAHTDTQNF	TGTGCCAGCAGCTCCGGGACGGCACACACAGATACGCAGAATTTT
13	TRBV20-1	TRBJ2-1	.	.	CSAPGTSYNEQFF	TGCAGTGCTCCCGGGACATCCTACAATGAGCAGTTCTTC
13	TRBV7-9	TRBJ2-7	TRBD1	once	CANSEGQGHEQYF	TGTGCCAACAGCGAAGGACAGGGGCACGAGCAGTACTTC
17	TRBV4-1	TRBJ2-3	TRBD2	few	CASSRQRSGGATDTQYF	TGCGCCAGCAGCCGCCAACGGTCCGGGGGGGCCACAGATACGCAGTATTTT
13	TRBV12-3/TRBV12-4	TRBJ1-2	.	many	CASSFGGGQGYTF	TGTGCCAGCAGTTTTGGGGGGGGCCAAGGCTACACCTTC
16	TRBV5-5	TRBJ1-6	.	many	CASSSTKDAGNSPLHF	TGTGCCAGCAGCTCGACTAAAGACGCAGGGAATTCACCCCTCCACTTT
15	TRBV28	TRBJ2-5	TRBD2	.	CASSKYRTRKETQYF	TGTGCCAGCAGCAAATACAGGACTAGGAAAGAGACCCAGTACTTC
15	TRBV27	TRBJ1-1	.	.	CASSLSRGVGTEAFF	TGTGCCAGCAGTTTATCGAGAGGGGTGGGCACTGAAGCTTTCTTT
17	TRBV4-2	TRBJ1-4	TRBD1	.	CASSQDGAGQGYEKLFF	TGTGCCAGCAGCCAAGATGGGGCGGGACAGGGGTATGAAAAACTGTTTTTT
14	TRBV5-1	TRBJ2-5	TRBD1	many	CASNPGQGQETQYF	TGCGCCAGCAACCCGGGACAGGGACAAGAGACCCAGTACTTC
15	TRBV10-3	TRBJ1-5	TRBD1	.	CAISWDRESIKPLHF	TGTGCCATCAGTTGGGACAGGGAATCAATCAAGCCCCTGCATTTT
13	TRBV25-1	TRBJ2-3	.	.	CASKVSIADTQYF	TGTGCCAGCAAGGTCAGTATTGCAGATACGCAGTATTTT
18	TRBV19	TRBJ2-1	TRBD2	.	CASSQGLAGGRSYNEQFF	TGTGCCAGTAGCCAGGGACTAGCGGGGGGGCGCTCCTACAATGAGCAGTTCTTC
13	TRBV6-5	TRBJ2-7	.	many	CASRAQVAYEQYF	TGTGCCAGCAGAGCACAAGTCGCCTACGAGCAGTACTTC
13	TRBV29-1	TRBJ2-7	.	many	CSVEGQNRFEQYF	TGCAGCGTTGAAGGGCAGAACAGATTCGAGCAGTACTTC